The rows below give T cell receptor beta chains drawn from one sample of a study of human T cells and chemical hapten exposure. MiXCR, run by TCRdb on the RACE reads, gives a single entry per CDR3 protein. The table has about 180,000 distinct CDR3 sequences, nearly 30% seen once. Material: whole blood, obtained in connection with sensitization to the hapten diphenylcyclopropenone (DPC). Receptors originate from a woman younger than 45 with alopecia areata. Some clones in this sample may be carry-over from other donors' samples. Each CDR3 is given with its conserved first and last residue. The D gene is left open where the match is weak. A row's size may be missing; if present it is once, few, many or a size class.

-	TRBJ1-6	15	TRBD1	TRBV28	CASTPATGFNSPLHF	TGTGCCAGCACCCCAGCGACAGGGTTTAATTCACCCCTCCACTTT
-	TRBJ2-7	14	TRBD1	TRBV15	CATSRPGQNYEQYF	TGTGCCACCAGCAGACCGGGACAGAACTACGAGCAGTACTTC
once	TRBJ2-1	15	TRBD2	TRBV20-1	CSARVLAGPYNEQFF	TGCAGTGCTAGGGTCCTAGCGGGCCCTTACAATGAGCAGTTCTTC
-	TRBJ1-2	16	-	TRBV11-2	CASSSYDPLVSAGYTF	TGTGCCAGCAGCTCATATGACCCCCTGGTTAGCGCTGGCTACACCTTC
-	TRBJ2-7	13	TRBD1	TRBV25-1	CASRETGVAEQYF	TGTGCCAGCAGAGAGACAGGGGTTGCGGAGCAGTACTTC
few	TRBJ2-7	11	-	TRBV28	CASSLLREQYF	TGTGCCAGCAGTTTACTTCGCGAGCAGTACTTC
-	TRBJ1-1	16	-	TRBV20-1	CSASPDGGKIRTEAFF	TGCAGTGCTAGCCCAGATGGGGGGAAAATTCGCACTGAAGCTTTCTTT
-	TRBJ2-7	14	-	TRBV4-2	CASSPGVGLLEQYF	TGTGCCAGCAGCCCAGGAGTCGGTCTCTTGGAGCAGTACTTC
few	TRBJ1-3	16	-	TRBV30	CAWSVRAGLSGNTIYF	TGTGCCTGGAGTGTACGGGCAGGTCTCTCTGGAAACACCATATATTTT
few	TRBJ2-7	13	-	TRBV28	CASRQPSGNEQYF	TGTGCCAGCAGACAACCTTCAGGGAACGAGCAGTACTTC
-	TRBJ1-2	13	-	TRBV2	CASRSGTTLGYTF	TGTGCCAGCAGGTCCGGGACAACGCTGGGCTACACCTTC
few	TRBJ2-5	12	-	TRBV29-1	CSGSPGRETQYF	TGCAGCGGGTCCCCGGGACGGGAGACCCAGTACTTC
few	TRBJ2-1	14	-	TRBV20-1	CSASRRGPYNEQFF	TGCAGTGCTAGCAGGAGGGGACCTTACAATGAGCAGTTCTTC
few	TRBJ2-5	14	-	TRBV7-2	CASSQGLAKETQYF	TGTGCCAGCAGCCAAGGGCTAGCGAAGGAGACCCAGTACTTC
-	TRBJ2-1	15	-	TRBV29-1	CSVDQGTLPYNEQFF	TGCAGCGTTGACCAGGGAACCCTTCCCTACAATGAGCAGTTCTTC
few	TRBJ1-4	14	TRBD1	TRBV28	CASRRDRGFEKLFF	TGTGCCAGCAGGAGGGACAGGGGGTTTGAAAAACTGTTTTTT
-	TRBJ2-3	16	TRBD2	TRBV28	CASSPWTSGASDTQYF	TGTGCCAGCAGTCCCTGGACTAGCGGGGCCTCAGATACGCAGTATTTT
few	TRBJ1-2	12	-	TRBV2	CASRTDSYGYTF	TGTGCCAGCAGGACAGACAGCTATGGCTACACCTTC
few	TRBJ1-6	15	TRBD1	TRBV7-9	CASSDTGQGGPPLHF	TGTGCCAGCAGCGATACAGGACAGGGCGGGCCACCCCTCCACTTT
-	TRBJ1-4	16	TRBD1	TRBV4-2	CASSQDPGDRDEKLFF	TGTGCCAGCAGCCAAGACCCTGGGGACAGGGATGAAAAACTGTTTTTT
few	TRBJ2-1	17	-	TRBV7-2	CASSQDSGRGSYNEQFF	TGTGCCAGCAGCCAGGACTCCGGTCGCGGATCCTACAATGAGCAGTTCTTC
-	TRBJ1-5	14	TRBD1	TRBV6-2/TRBV6-3	CASSYVTGNQPQHF	TGTGCCAGCAGTTACGTGACAGGGAATCAGCCCCAGCATTTT
-	TRBJ2-2	14	-	TRBV9	CASSELPGNGELFF	TGTGCCAGCAGCGAGCTACCCGGGAACGGGGAGCTGTTTTTT
few	TRBJ2-7	16	-	TRBV7-6	CASSPDVAGRGYEQYF	TGTGCCAGCAGCCCCGACGTGGCAGGGAGAGGCTACGAGCAGTACTTC
-	TRBJ2-7	16	-	TRBV28	CASSPHGRIKAHEQYF	TGTGCCAGCAGTCCCCATGGGAGGATAAAAGCCCACGAGCAGTACTTC
many	TRBJ1-2	13	-	TRBV28	CASSSNPGLGYTF	TGTGCCAGCAGTTCTAACCCCGGCCTTGGCTACACCTTC
-	TRBJ2-2	15	TRBD1	TRBV2	CASSLQGRNTGELFF	TGTGCCAGCAGCCTACAGGGGCGGAACACCGGGGAGCTGTTTTTT